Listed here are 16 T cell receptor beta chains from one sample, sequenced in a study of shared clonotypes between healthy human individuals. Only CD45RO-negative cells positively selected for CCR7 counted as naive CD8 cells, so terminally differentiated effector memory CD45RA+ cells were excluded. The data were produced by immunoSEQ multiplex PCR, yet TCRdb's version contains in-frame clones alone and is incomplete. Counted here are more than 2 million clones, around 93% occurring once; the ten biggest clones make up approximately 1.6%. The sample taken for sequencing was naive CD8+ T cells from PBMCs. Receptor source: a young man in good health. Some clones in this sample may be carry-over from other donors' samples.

The CDR3 loop reads CASSLTRGDTEAFF. CDR3 in DNA: TGTGCCAGCAGCTTGACCAGGGGGGACACTGAAGCTTTCTTT. The rearrangement links TRBV11-2 to TRBJ1-1; 7 nucleotides agree with TRBD1. This CDR3 is built from 14 residues. V gave up 3 bases and J gave up 3 bases; unmatched junction bases: 4. The germline CDR1 and CDR2 sequences are SGHAT and FQNNGV.

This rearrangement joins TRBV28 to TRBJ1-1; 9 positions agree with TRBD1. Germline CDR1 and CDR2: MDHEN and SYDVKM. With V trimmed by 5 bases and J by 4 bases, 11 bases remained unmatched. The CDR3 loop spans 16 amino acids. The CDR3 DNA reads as TGTGCCAGCAGTCGGCCGGGACAGGGAGTAGTCACTGAAGCTTTCTTT. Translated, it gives CASSRPGQGVVTEAFF.

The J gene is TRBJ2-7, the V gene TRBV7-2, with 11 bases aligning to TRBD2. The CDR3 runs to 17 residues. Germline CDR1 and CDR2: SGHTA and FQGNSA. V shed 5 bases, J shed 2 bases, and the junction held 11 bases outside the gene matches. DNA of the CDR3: TGTGCCAGCAGCCCACTGACTAGCGGGACCTCCCCCTACGAGCAGTACTTC. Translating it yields CASSPLTSGTSPYEQYF.

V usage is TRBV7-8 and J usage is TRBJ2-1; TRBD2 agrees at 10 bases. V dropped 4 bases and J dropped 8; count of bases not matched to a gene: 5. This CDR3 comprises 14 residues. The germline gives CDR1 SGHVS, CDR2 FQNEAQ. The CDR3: CASSSTSGIDEQFF. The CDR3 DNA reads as TGTGCCAGCAGCTCCACTAGCGGGATCGATGAGCAGTTCTTC.

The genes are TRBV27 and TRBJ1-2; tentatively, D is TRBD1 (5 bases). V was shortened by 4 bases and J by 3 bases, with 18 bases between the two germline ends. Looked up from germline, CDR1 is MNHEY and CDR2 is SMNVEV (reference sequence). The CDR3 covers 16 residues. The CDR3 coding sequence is TGTGCCAGCAGTTCACGGCGGCTCGAGGGACACTATGGCTACACCTTC. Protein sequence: CASSSRRLEGHYGYTF.

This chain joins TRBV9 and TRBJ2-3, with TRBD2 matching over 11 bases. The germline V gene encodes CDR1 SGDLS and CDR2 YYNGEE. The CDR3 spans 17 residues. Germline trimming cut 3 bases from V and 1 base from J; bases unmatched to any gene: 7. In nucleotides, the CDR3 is TGTGCCAGCAGCGCCCCCCGGACTAGCGGGCGCACAGATACGCAGTATTTT. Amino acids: CASSAPRTSGRTDTQYF.

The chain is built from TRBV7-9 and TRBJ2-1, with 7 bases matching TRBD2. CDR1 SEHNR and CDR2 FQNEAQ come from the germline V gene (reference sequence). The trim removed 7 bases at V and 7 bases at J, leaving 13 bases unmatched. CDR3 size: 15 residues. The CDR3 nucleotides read TGTGCCAGCACGAGAGGCGGGAGTGTTAGGAATGAGCAGTTCTTC. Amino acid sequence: CASTRGGSVRNEQFF.

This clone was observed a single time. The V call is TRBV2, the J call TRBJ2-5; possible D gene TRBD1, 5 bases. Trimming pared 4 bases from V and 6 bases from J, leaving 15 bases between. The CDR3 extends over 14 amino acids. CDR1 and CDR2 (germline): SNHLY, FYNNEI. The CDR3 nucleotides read TGTGCCAGCAGTGGCAGGGTGGACAAGCAGACCCAGTACTTC. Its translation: CASSGRVDKQTQYF.

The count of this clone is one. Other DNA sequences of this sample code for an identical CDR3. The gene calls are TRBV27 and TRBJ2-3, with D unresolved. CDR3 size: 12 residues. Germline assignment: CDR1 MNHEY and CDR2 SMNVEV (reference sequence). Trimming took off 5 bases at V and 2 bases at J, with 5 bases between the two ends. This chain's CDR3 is CASSPITDTQYF. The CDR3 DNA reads TGTGCCAGCAGTCCAATCACAGATACGCAGTATTTT.

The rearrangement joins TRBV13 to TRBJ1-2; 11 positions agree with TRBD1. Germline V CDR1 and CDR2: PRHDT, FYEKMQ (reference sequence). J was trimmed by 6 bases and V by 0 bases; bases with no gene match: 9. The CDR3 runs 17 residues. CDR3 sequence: CASSLGRDRGFVHGYTF. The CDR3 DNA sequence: TGTGCCAGCAGCTTAGGGCGGGACAGGGGGTTCGTACATGGCTACACCTTC.

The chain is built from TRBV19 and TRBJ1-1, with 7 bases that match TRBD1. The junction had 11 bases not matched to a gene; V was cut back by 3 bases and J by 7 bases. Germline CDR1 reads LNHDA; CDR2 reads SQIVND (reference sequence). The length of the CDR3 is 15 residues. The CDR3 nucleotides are TGTGCCAGTAGTATTATGGTCAGGGGGAACGGTGAAGCTTTCTTT. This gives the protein CASSIMVRGNGEAFF.

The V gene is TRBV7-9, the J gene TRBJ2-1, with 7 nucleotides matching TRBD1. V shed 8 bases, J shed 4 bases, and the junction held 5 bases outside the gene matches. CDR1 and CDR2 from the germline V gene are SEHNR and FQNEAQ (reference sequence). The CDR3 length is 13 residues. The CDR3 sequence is CASLRQGYNEQFF. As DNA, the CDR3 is TGTGCCAGCCTCAGACAGGGTTACAATGAGCAGTTCTTC.

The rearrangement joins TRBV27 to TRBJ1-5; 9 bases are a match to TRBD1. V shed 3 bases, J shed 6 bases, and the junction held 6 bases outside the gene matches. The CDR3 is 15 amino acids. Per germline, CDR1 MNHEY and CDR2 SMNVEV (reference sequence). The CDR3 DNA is TGTGCCAGCAGTTTCACAGGGGGCCTTTCTCAGCCCCAGCATTTT. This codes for CASSFTGGLSQPQHF.

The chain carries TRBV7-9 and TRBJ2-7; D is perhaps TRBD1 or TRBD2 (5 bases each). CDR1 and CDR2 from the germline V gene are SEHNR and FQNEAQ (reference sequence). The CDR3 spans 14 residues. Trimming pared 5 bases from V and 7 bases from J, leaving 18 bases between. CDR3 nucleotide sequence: TGTGCCAGCAGCCCGGGACCCCACGGGGAGGAGCAGTACTTC. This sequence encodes CASSPGPHGEEQYF.

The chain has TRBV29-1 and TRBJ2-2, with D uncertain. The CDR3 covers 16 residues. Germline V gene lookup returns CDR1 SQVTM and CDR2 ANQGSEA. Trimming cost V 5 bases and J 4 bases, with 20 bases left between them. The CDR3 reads CSVNSGLGRITGELFF. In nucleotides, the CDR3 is TGCAGCGTTAATTCGGGTCTAGGCCGGATCACCGGGGAGCTGTTTTTT.

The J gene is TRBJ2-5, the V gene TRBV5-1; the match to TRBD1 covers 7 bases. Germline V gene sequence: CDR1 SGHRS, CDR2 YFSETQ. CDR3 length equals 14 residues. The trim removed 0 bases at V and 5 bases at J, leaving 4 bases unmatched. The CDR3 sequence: CASSLEQGPETQYF. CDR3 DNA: TGCGCCAGCAGCTTGGAACAGGGGCCCGAGACCCAGTACTTC.